This entry is about one TCR beta chain. The data stem from a study of blood T cell repertoires in COVID-19. Across the study: The study drew acute and convalescent COVID-19 samples from the United States, Italy and Spain. In each case, the material was cDNA or gDNA derived from T cells, B-cell-depleted T cells, or PBMCs.

TCRdb's copy holds only in-frame clones and misses some; the assay was immunoSEQ multiplex PCR. The table includes fewer than 700,000 clones, 85% to 90% detected once. Those enrolled in Seattle joined during active infection and were followed longitudinally afterward. CDR3 length: 14 residues. The germline V gene has CDR1 MNHEY and CDR2 SVGAGI. Trimming removed 4 bases from V and 5 bases from J, with 15 bases in between. The source material was peripheral blood. This TCR derives from a woman aged 45-65 years with COVID-19, enrolled during active disease. The chain carries TRBV6-5 and TRBJ2-7, with TRBD2 as a possible D gene (6 bases). Here the CDR3 DNA reads TGTGCCAGCAGTTCGTTGGGGGGTAGACACGAGCAGTACTTC. This sequence encodes CASSSLGGRHEQYF.